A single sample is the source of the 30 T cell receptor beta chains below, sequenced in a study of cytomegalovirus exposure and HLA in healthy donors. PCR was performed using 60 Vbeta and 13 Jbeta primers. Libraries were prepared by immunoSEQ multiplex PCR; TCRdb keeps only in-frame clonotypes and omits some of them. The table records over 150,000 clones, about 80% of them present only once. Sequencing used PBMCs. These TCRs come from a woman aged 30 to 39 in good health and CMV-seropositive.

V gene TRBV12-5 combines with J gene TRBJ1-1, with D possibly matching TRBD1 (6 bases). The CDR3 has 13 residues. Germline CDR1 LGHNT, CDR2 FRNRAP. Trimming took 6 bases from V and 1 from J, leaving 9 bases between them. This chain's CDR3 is CASGLGGNTEAFF. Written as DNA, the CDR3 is TGTGCTAGTGGCCTAGGGGGGAACACTGAAGCTTTCTTT.

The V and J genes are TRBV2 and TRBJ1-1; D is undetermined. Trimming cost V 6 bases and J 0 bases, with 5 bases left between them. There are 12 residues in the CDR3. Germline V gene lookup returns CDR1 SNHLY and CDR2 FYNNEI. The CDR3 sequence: CASRGLNTEAFF. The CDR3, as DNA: TGTGCCAGCAGGGGCCTGAACACTGAAGCTTTCTTT.

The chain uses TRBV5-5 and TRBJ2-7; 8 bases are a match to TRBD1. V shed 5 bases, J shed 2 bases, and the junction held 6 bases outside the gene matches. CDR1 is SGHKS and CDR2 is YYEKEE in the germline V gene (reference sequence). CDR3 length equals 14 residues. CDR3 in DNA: TGTGCCAGCAGGCCCGGGACAGGAGCCTACGAGCAGTACTTC. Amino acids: CASRPGTGAYEQYF.

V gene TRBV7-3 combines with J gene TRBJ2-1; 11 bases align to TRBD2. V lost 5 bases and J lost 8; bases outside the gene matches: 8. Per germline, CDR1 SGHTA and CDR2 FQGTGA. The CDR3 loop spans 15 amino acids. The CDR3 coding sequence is TGTGCCAGCAGCCGTACTAGCGGGAGTGGCGATGAGCAGTTCTTC. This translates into CASSRTSGSGDEQFF.

The DNA of the CDR3 is TGTGCCAGCAGCTCCTTACCCTTAGAGTACTCCTACGAGCAGTACTTC. Amino acids: CASSSLPLEYSYEQYF. The chain couples TRBV11-2 to TRBJ2-7; D unclear. Between the trimmed V and J ends, which lost 4 bases and 0 bases, there was a span of 16 bases. The CDR3 spans 16 residues. The germline gives CDR1 SGHAT, CDR2 FQNNGV.

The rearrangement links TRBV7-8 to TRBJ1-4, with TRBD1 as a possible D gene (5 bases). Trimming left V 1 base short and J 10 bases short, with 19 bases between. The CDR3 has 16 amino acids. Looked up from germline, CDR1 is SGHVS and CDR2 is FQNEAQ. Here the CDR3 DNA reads TGTGCCAGCAGCTTAGACGAGGGACTTTTTTTAGGAAAACTGTTTTTT. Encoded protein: CASSLDEGLFLGKLFF.

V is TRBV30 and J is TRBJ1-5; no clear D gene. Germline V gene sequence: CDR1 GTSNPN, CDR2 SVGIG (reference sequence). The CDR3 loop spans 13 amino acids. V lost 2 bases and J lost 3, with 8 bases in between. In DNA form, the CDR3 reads TGTGCCTGGAGTCTTATCCCCAATCAGCCCCAGCATTTT. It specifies CAWSLIPNQPQHF.

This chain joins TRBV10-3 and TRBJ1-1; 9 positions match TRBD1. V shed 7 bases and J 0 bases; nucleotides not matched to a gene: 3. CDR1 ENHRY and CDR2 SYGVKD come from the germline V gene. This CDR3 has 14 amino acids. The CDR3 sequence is CAITDRGMNTEAFF. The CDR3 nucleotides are TGTGCCATCACCGACAGGGGGATGAACACTGAAGCTTTCTTT.

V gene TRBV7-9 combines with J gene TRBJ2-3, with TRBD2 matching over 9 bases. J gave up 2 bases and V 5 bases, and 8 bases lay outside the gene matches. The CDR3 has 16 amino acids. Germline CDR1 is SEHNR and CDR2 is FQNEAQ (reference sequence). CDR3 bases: TGTGCCAGCAGCCCACTTAGCGGGGGAGTCACAGATACGCAGTATTTT. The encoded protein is CASSPLSGGVTDTQYF.

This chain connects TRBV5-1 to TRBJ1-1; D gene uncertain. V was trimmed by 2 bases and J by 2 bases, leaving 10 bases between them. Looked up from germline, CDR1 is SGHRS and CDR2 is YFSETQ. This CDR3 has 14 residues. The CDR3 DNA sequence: TGCGCCAGCAGCTTTTCGGTCGCTAACACTGAAGCTTTCTTT. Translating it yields CASSFSVANTEAFF.

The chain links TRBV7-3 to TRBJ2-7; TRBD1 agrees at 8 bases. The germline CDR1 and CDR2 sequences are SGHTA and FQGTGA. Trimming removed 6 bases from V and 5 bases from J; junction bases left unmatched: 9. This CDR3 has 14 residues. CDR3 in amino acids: CASSSGQGPHEQYF. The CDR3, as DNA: TGTGCCAGCAGTTCTGGACAGGGACCCCACGAGCAGTACTTC. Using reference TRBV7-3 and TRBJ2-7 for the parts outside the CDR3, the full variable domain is GAGVSQTPSNKVTEKGKYVELRCDPISGHTALYWYRQSLGQGPEFLIYFQGTGAADDSGLPNDRFFAVRPEGSVSTLKIQRTERGDSAVYLCASSSGQGPHEQYFGPGTRLTVT.

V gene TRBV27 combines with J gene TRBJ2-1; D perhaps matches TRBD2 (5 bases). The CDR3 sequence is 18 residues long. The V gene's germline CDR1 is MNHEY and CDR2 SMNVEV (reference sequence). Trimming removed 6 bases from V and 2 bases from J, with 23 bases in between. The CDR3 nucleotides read TGTGCCAGCAGCTTAACCGCGGGTATTGATGCCGCCTACAATGAGCAGTTCTTC. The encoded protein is CASSLTAGIDAAYNEQFF.

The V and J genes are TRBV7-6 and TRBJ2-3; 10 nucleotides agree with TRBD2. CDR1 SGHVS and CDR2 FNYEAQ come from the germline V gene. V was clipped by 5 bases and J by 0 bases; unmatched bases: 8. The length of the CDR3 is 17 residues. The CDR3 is CASSPGRTSGSTDTQYF. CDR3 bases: TGTGCCAGCAGCCCCGGTAGGACTAGCGGCAGCACAGATACGCAGTATTTT. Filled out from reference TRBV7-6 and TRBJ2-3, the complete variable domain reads GAGVSQSPRYKVTKRGQDVALRCDPISGHVSLYWYRQALGQGPEFLTYFNYEAQQDKSGLPNDRFSAERPEGSISTLTIQRTEQRDSAMYRCASSPGRTSGSTDTQYFGPGTRLTVL.

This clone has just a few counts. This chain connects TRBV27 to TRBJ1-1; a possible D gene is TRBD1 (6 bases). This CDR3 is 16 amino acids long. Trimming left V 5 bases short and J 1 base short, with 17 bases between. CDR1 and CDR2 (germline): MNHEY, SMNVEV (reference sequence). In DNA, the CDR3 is TGTGCCAGCAGTCCATCAGCCGGACAGACGAACACTGAAGCTTTCTTT. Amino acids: CASSPSAGQTNTEAFF.

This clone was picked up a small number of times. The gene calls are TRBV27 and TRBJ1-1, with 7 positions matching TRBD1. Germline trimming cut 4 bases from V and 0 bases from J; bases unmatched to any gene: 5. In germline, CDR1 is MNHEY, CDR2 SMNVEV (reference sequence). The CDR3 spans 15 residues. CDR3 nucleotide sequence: TGTGCCAGCAGTTGGGACAGAGCCATGAACACTGAAGCTTTCTTT. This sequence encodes CASSWDRAMNTEAFF.

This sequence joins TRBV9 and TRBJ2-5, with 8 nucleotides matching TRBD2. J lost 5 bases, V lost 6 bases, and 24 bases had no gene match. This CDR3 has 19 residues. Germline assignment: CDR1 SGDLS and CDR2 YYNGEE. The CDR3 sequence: CASTDKTSDNFPGWETQYF. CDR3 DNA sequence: TGTGCCAGCACTGATAAGACTAGCGACAACTTTCCGGGGTGGGAGACCCAGTACTTC.

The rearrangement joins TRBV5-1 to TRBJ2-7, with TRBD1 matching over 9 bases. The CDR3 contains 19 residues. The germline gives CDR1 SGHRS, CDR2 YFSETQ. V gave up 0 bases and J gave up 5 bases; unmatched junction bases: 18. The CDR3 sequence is CASSLVVVGTGTAEDEQYF. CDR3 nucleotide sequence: TGCGCCAGCAGCTTGGTCGTTGTCGGGACAGGGACCGCCGAGGACGAGCAGTACTTC.

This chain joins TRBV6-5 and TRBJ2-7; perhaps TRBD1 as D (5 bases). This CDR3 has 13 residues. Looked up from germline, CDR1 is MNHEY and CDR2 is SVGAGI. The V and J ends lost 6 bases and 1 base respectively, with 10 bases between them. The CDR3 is CASSRRVSYEQYF. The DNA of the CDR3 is TGTGCCAGCAGCCGCAGGGTATCCTACGAGCAGTACTTC.

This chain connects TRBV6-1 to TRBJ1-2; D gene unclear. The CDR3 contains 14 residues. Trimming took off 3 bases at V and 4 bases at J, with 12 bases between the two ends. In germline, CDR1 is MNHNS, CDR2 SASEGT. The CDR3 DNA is TGTGCCAGCAGTGAGGCACAGTTACTCTATGGCTACACCTTC. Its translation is CASSEAQLLYGYTF.

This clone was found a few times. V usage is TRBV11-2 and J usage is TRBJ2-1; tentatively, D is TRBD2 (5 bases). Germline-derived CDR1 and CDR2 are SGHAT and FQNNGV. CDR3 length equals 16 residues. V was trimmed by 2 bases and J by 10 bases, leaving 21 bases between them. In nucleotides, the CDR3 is TGTGCCAGCAGCTTATTAGTGGGTATAGCGACAAAGGAGCAGTTCTTC. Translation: CASSLLVGIATKEQFF.

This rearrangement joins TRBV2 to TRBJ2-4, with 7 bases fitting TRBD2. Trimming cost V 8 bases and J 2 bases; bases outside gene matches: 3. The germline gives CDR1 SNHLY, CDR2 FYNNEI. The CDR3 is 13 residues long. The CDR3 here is CASLGLTKNIQYF. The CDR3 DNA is TGTGCCAGCCTGGGACTAACCAAAAACATTCAGTACTTC.

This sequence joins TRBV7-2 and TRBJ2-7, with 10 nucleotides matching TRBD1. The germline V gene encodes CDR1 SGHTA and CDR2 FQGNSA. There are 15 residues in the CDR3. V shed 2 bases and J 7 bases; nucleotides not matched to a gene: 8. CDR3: CASSLMGQGLLEQYF. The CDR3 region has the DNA TGTGCCAGCAGCTTAATGGGACAGGGGCTCTTAGAGCAGTACTTC.

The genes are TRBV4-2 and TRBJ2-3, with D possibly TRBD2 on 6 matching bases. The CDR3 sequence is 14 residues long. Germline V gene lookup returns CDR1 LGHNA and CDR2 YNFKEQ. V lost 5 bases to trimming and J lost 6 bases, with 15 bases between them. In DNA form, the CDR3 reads TGTGCCAGCAGCTTCCCGGAGGGCGTCGATACGCAGTATTTT. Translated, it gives CASSFPEGVDTQYF.

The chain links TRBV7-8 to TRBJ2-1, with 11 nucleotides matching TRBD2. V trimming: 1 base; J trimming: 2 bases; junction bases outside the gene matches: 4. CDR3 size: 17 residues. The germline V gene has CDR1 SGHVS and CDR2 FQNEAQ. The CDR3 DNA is TGTGCCAGCAGCTTAGTCGGGACTAGCGGAACCTACAATGAGCAGTTCTTC. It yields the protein CASSLVGTSGTYNEQFF.

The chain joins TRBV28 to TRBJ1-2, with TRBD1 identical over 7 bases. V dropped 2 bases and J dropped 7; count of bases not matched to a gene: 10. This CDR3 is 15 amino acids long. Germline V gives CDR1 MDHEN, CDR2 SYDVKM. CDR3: CASSLPGTVVGGYTF. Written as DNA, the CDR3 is TGTGCCAGCAGTTTACCAGGGACAGTTGTAGGTGGCTACACCTTC.

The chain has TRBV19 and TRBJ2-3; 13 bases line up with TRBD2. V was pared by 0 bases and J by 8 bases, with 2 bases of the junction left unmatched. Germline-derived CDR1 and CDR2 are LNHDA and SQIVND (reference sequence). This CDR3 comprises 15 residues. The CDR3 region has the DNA TGTGCCAGTAGTATAGAGACTAGCGGGAGGAGTACGCAGTATTTT. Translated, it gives CASSIETSGRSTQYF.

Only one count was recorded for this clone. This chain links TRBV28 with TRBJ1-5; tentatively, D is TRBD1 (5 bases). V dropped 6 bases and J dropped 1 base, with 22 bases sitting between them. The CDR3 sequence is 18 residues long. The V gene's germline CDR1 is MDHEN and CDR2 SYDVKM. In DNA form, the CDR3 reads TGTGCCAGCAGACCCACCGGCTTGGGGGGGGTGAGCAATCAGCCCCAGCATTTT. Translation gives CASRPTGLGGVSNQPQHF.

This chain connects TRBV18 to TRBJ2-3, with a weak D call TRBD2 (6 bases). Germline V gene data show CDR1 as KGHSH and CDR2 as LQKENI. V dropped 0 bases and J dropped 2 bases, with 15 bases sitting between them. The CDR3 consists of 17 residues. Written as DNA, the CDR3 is TGTGCCAGCTCACCACCAGTCCGGGAGCATAACACAGATACGCAGTATTTT. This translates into CASSPPVREHNTDTQYF.

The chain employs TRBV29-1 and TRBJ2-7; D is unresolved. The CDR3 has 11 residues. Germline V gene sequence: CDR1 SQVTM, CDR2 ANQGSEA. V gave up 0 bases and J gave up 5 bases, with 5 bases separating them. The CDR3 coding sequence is TGCAGCGTTGAAGATCTAGACGAGCAGTACTTC. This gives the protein CSVEDLDEQYF.

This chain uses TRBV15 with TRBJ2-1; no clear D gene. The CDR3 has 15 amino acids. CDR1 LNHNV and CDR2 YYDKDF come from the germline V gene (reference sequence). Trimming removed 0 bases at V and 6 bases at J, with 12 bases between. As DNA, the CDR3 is TGTGCCACCAGCAGAGATCGAGGTAGTAGCAATGAGCAGTTCTTC. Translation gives CATSRDRGSSNEQFF.